Described below is a single T cell receptor beta chain sequence and its context. Its antigen is still unknown. TCRdb re-called the RT-PCR reads with MiXCR, one entry per CDR3 protein. The repertoire holds about 780,000 distinct CDR3 sequences, with around a sixth as singletons. V was clipped by 3 bases and J by 2 bases; unmatched bases: 14. From germline, CDR1 is DFQATT and CDR2 SNEGSKA (reference sequence). The CDR3 totals 17 residues. The data belong to a study of response to subunit inactivated influenza vaccine. Study-wide points: Only a handful of new T cells, the authors suggested, are recruited with each seasonal influenza vaccination.

The chain has TRBV20-1 and TRBJ2-3; 7 bases align to TRBD1. The sample consisted of PBMCs from blood, taken 4 to 6 days after vaccination. This TCR was recovered from a man aged 50 to 60 who received an inactivated influenza vaccine. The CDR3 coding sequence is TGCAGTGCTAGCAGCTTCCGCCTCGGGACAGACACAGATACGCAGTATTTT. This encodes CSASSFRLGTDTDTQYF.